This T cell receptor (beta chain) was found in a study of OX40 agonist ivuxolimab in advanced cancers. Assay: immunoSEQ multiplex PCR; the TCRdb copy retains only in-frame clones and omits some. The table shows 52,000 or so clones, with 84% occurring only once. The TCR comes from an adult with an advanced solid tumor such as melanoma, head and neck, liver or kidney cancer. Sequences were derived from CD4+ or CD8+ T cells sorted from blood, sampled in a trial of the OX40 agonist ivuxolimab.

CDR3 bases: TGTGCCAGCAGCCCGATTGGGGGAGGGCACAATGAGCAGTTCTTC. Translated, it gives CASSPIGGGHNEQFF. The chain links TRBV14 to TRBJ2-1; TRBD2 aligns across 7 bases. The V gene's germline CDR1 is SGHDN and CDR2 FVKESK. This CDR3 comprises 15 residues. V shed 4 bases and J 5 bases; nucleotides not matched to a gene: 8.